These 29 T cell receptor beta chains were all obtained from the same sample, sequenced in a study of human T cells and chemical hapten exposure. Each CDR3 protein gets one entry after TCRdb re-called the RACE reads with MiXCR. The table has some 400,000 distinct CDR3 sequences, approximately 4.4% seen once; the top ten hold 2% to 2.5%. Time point denoted: patch test 1, 2 weeks after DPC sensitization. Treatment specified: therapeutic diphenylcyclopropenone sensitization with weekly scalp DPC. The material was whole blood, obtained in connection with sensitization to the hapten diphenylcyclopropenone (DPC). These receptors were collected from a woman aged 45-60 years with alopecia areata. Some clones in this sample may be carry-over from other donors' samples.

Ten or more counts support this clonotype. The chain employs TRBV29-1 and TRBJ1-5; no clear D gene. The CDR3 is 13 residues long. Germline loops: CDR1 SQVTM, CDR2 ANQGSEA. V gave up 2 bases and J gave up 7 bases, with 12 bases separating them. CDR3 in amino acids: CSVESAAGQPQHF. Here the CDR3 DNA reads TGCAGCGTTGAATCGGCGGCAGGACAGCCCCAGCATTTT.

The sample holds many counts of this clonotype. The V call is TRBV6-2 or TRBV6-3, the J call TRBJ1-5; D is unresolved. There are 15 residues in the CDR3. Trimming stripped 1 base from V and 7 bases from J, with 14 bases between. Germline CDR1 is MNHEY and CDR2 is SVGEGT. CDR3 amino acids: CASSYYLMGNQPQHF. In DNA form, the CDR3 reads TGTGCCAGCAGTTACTATCTGATGGGAAACCAGCCCCAGCATTTT.

There are a few counts of this clonotype. This chain connects TRBV28 to TRBJ1-5; 7 nucleotides match TRBD1. CDR1 and CDR2 (germline): MDHEN, SYDVKM. This CDR3 is built from 16 residues. Unmatched junction bases numbered 8, after V lost 6 bases and J lost 0 bases. The CDR3 here is CASRIGGLNSNQPQHF. The DNA of the CDR3 is TGTGCCAGCAGGATAGGGGGCCTTAATAGCAATCAGCCCCAGCATTTT.

The table lists this clonotype with a few counts. The chain couples TRBV4-3 to TRBJ1-2; D uncertain. Per germline, CDR1 LGHNA and CDR2 YSLEER. The V gene lost 0 bases and the J gene lost 6 bases, with 11 bases spanning the gap. This CDR3 is 14 amino acids long. This CDR3 is CASSQDMQRDGYTF. The CDR3 DNA follows: TGCGCCAGCAGCCAAGATATGCAGAGGGATGGCTACACCTTC.

This clonotype was seen only a few times. DNA for the CDR3: TGTGCCAGCAGCCCATATATGGGGGGTATCGGACAGGGCCACGAGCAGTACTTC. Its translation is CASSPYMGGIGQGHEQYF. This chain uses TRBV6-1 with TRBJ2-7, with 8 positions matching TRBD1. Per germline, CDR1 MNHNS and CDR2 SASEGT. This CDR3 is built from 18 residues. V dropped 6 bases and J dropped 5; count of bases not matched to a gene: 21.

This clonotype has ten or more counts. The J gene is TRBJ2-5, the V gene TRBV6-5, with D possibly matching TRBD2 (5 bases). Germline V gene lookup returns CDR1 MNHEY and CDR2 SVGAGI. V was pared by 6 bases and J by 3 bases, with 11 bases between. The CDR3 runs to 13 residues. CDR3 amino acids: CASRKRREETQYF. Here the CDR3 DNA reads TGTGCCAGCAGGAAACGGCGGGAAGAGACCCAGTACTTC.

The V and J genes are TRBV12-3 or TRBV12-4 and TRBJ1-4; no clear D. Trimming cost V 5 bases and J 8 bases, with 15 bases left between them. This CDR3 is built from 14 residues. DNA of the CDR3: TGTGCCAGCAGTCCCCAGCGCACTCTAGAAAAACTGTTTTTT. Its translation is CASSPQRTLEKLFF.

Ten or more counts support this clonotype. The rearrangement uses TRBV24-1 and TRBJ2-3; D is unclear. The CDR3 covers 12 residues. Germline loops: CDR1 KGHDR, CDR2 SFDVKD. V dropped 3 bases and J dropped 2 bases, with 2 bases sitting between them. CDR3 residues: CATSDATDTQYF. CDR3 sequence (DNA): TGTGCCACCAGTGATGCCACAGATACGCAGTATTTT.

Ten or more counts support this clonotype. The chain couples TRBV20-1 to TRBJ1-2; TRBD1 might be the D (6 bases). Trimming pared 0 bases from V and 3 bases from J, leaving 17 bases between. This CDR3 has 16 residues. CDR1 DFQATT and CDR2 SNEGSKA come from the germline V gene (reference sequence). CDR3 DNA sequence: TGCAGTGCTAGAGATCTTTCGGGGGGGCGCGACTATGGCTACACCTTC. This codes for CSARDLSGGRDYGYTF.

This clonotype occurred many times. The chain's CDR3 is CASSQGGGRSEQFF. The DNA of the CDR3 is TGTGCCAGCAGCCAAGGAGGCGGGAGGAGTGAGCAGTTCTTC. The rearrangement uses TRBV14 and TRBJ2-1; 8 positions agree with TRBD2. Germline assignment: CDR1 SGHDN and CDR2 FVKESK. Losses at the gene ends were 1 base for V and 9 bases for J; bases not matched to a gene: 5. The CDR3 contains 14 residues.

This clonotype came up many times. This chain joins TRBV28 and TRBJ2-7; D not certain. The CDR3 runs to 13 residues. The germline V gene has CDR1 MDHEN and CDR2 SYDVKM. Between the trimmed V and J ends, which lost 5 bases and 6 bases, there was a span of 14 bases. CDR3 nucleotides: TGTGCCAGCAGTGATTCCCTCCGGCGCGAGCAGTACTTC. Protein sequence: CASSDSLRREQYF.

This clonotype has a count of ten or more. The chain uses TRBV6-5 and TRBJ2-3, with 11 nucleotides matching TRBD2. The trim removed 6 bases at V and 4 bases at J, leaving 9 bases unmatched. CDR3 length: 16 residues. Germline assignment: CDR1 MNHEY and CDR2 SVGAGI. In nucleotides, the CDR3 is TGTGCCAGCAGACCAGTAGCGGGAGGGCGGGCAGATACGCAGTATTTT. Translating gives CASRPVAGGRADTQYF.

The CDR3 nucleotides are TGTGCCAGCAGCTTAAGTGGAGGCGCGTACTCGGAGACCCAGTACTTC. It specifies CASSLSGGAYSETQYF. The rearrangement joins TRBV7-3 to TRBJ2-5; D is possibly TRBD2 (5 bases). CDR1 and CDR2 (germline): SGHTA, FQGTGA. CDR3 size: 16 residues. V was trimmed by 1 base and J by 5 bases, leaving 17 bases between them.

This clonotype was found many times. This chain links TRBV7-2 with TRBJ1-6, with no clear D. This CDR3 comprises 12 residues. The germline V gene has CDR1 SGHTA and CDR2 FQGNSA. Trimming took off 2 bases at V and 11 bases at J, with 7 bases between the two ends. The CDR3 region has the DNA TGTGCCAGCAGCTTACTAGCCGCACCCCTCCACTTT. This sequence encodes CASSLLAAPLHF.

This clonotype was seen at least ten times. The chain employs TRBV28 and TRBJ1-1, with unresolved D. V was pared by 4 bases and J by 8 bases, with 8 bases between. Germline lookup yields CDR1 MDHEN and CDR2 SYDVKM. The CDR3 is 11 amino acids. The chain's CDR3 is CASSYAGEAFF. For the CDR3, the DNA is TGTGCCAGCAGTTATGCAGGCGAAGCTTTCTTT.

This clonotype was counted many times. The rearrangement links TRBV11-1 to TRBJ1-6; no firm D call. CDR1 is SGHAT and CDR2 is FQDESV in the germline V gene (reference sequence). This CDR3 is 15 amino acids long. V was shortened by 1 base and J by 6 bases, with 10 bases between the two germline ends. CDR3 protein: CASSLVAGLNSPLHF. In nucleotides, the CDR3 is TGTGCCAGCAGCTTAGTCGCAGGACTTAATTCACCCCTCCACTTT.

This clonotype was counted a few times. The chain has TRBV6-1 and TRBJ2-7; 8 bases map to TRBD2. Trimming cost V 6 bases and J 6 bases; bases outside gene matches: 13. This CDR3 contains 15 residues. Germline assignment: CDR1 MNHNS and CDR2 SASEGT. The CDR3 protein is CASSLRSPGGGEQYF. The CDR3 bases are TGTGCCAGCAGCCTGAGGTCTCCCGGGGGGGGCGAGCAGTACTTC.

This chain joins TRBV28 and TRBJ2-7; no reliable D call. The CDR3 contains 13 residues. V was trimmed by 6 bases and J by 7 bases, leaving 16 bases between them. Germline assignment: CDR1 MDHEN and CDR2 SYDVKM. CDR3 nucleotides: TGTGCCAGCAGCCCCGAGGTCGAGGTGGAGCAGTACTTC. Translating gives CASSPEVEVEQYF.

This clonotype was detected only a few times. The V gene is TRBV9, the J gene TRBJ2-2; 15 bases map to TRBD2. The CDR3 totals 16 residues. CDR1 is SGDLS, CDR2 YYNGEE, per germline. V lost 0 bases to trimming and J lost 9 bases; unmatched junction nucleotides: 3. The CDR3 nucleotides read TGTGCCAGCAGCGTAGGGACTAGCGGGGGGGCCCGGGAGCTGTTTTTT. This sequence encodes CASSVGTSGGARELFF.

This clonotype was seen ten or more times. The chain joins TRBV27 to TRBJ2-6; possibly TRBD1 for D (6 bases). Germline V gives CDR1 MNHEY, CDR2 SMNVEV (reference sequence). The V end was cut by 5 bases, the J end by 0 bases, with 20 bases between. This CDR3 region has 19 residues. CDR3 residues: CASSPYPRTGSSGANVLTF. In DNA, the CDR3 is TGTGCCAGCAGTCCTTATCCACGCACAGGGTCCTCTGGGGCCAACGTCCTGACTTTC.

This clonotype was seen many times. This chain uses TRBV11-2 with TRBJ1-4; D gene uncertain. This CDR3 spans 14 amino acids. V was shortened by 5 bases and J by 4 bases, with 11 bases between the two germline ends. Germline V lookup: CDR1 SGHAT, CDR2 FQNNGV. The CDR3: CASSPLRFNEKLFF. CDR3 DNA: TGTGCCAGCAGCCCGCTCCGGTTTAATGAAAAACTGTTTTTT.

This clonotype has just a few counts. The chain combines TRBV12-3 or TRBV12-4 with TRBJ2-1, with D possibly TRBD2 on 5 matching bases. With 5 bases removed from V and 2 bases from J, the gap between germline ends came to 13 bases. The CDR3 runs to 15 residues. Here the CDR3 DNA reads TGTGCCAGCAGTCCCCCCGGAGGTCCCTACAATGAGCAGTTCTTC. Translation gives CASSPPGGPYNEQFF.

The chain carries TRBV7-6 and TRBJ2-3, with 9 bases identical to TRBD1. Germline V lookup: CDR1 SGHVS, CDR2 FNYEAQ. Losses at the gene ends were 4 bases for V and 14 bases for J; bases not matched to a gene: 19. The CDR3 runs to 16 residues. The CDR3 reads CASSSRQGGAAIESYF. In nucleotides, the CDR3 is TGTGCCAGCAGCTCCCGACAGGGGGGCGCGGCAATTGAATCGTATTTT. The full variable domain, its missing parts supplied by reference TRBV7-6 and TRBJ2-3, is GAGVSQSPRYKVTKRGQDVALRCDPISGHVSLYWYRQALGQGPEFLTYFNYEAQQDKSGLPNDRFSAERPEGSISTLTIQRTEQRDSAMYRCASSSRQGGAAIESYFGPGTRLTVL.

The V and J genes are TRBV4-3 and TRBJ2-7; D ambiguous. Germline CDR1 reads LGHNA; CDR2 reads YSLEER. CDR3 length: 15 amino acids. Trimming removed 3 bases at V and 2 bases at J, with 14 bases between. CDR3 in amino acids: CASSHEEPATYEQYF. The CDR3 DNA sequence: TGCGCCAGCAGCCACGAGGAGCCGGCGACCTACGAGCAGTACTTC.

On this clonotype: A much bigger clone sits one base away, suggesting this may be a read error. This rearrangement joins TRBV6-1 to TRBJ1-1; 12 nucleotides line up with TRBD1. This CDR3 has 17 residues. Germline loops: CDR1 MNHNS, CDR2 SASEGT. CDR3 residues: CASSAEPPGTGGTEALF. CDR3 DNA: TGTGCCAGCAGTGCCGAACCTCCCGGGACAGGGGGCACTGAAGCTCTCTTT.

Many counts were recorded for this clonotype. This chain uses TRBV7-2 with TRBJ2-7; D ambiguous. This CDR3 has 15 residues. CDR1 SGHTA and CDR2 FQGNSA come from the germline V gene. Trimming removed 5 bases from V and 1 base from J, with 15 bases in between. This chain's CDR3 is CASSLPGKGSYEQYF. CDR3 bases: TGTGCCAGCAGCCTCCCCGGCAAAGGGTCCTACGAGCAGTACTTC. Full variable domain (remainder filled in from reference TRBV7-2 and TRBJ2-7): GAGVSQSPSNKVTEKGKDVELRCDPISGHTALYWYRQSLGQGLEFLIYFQGNSAPDKSGLPSDRFSAERTGGSVSTLTIQRTQQEDSAVYLCASSLPGKGSYEQYFGPGTRLTVT.

This clonotype was counted ten times or more. The chain is built from TRBV28 and TRBJ2-3; weak D call: TRBD1 (5 bases). This CDR3 spans 13 amino acids. Germline assignment: CDR1 MDHEN and CDR2 SYDVKM. Trimming pared 4 bases from V and 4 bases from J, leaving 9 bases between. The CDR3 region is CASSSGSPDTQYF. Written as DNA, the CDR3 is TGTGCCAGCAGTTCAGGGTCCCCAGATACGCAGTATTTT.

The V call is TRBV7-6, the J call TRBJ2-3, with 15 bases that match TRBD2. V trimming: 1 base; J trimming: 6 bases; junction bases outside the gene matches: 11. CDR1 is SGHVS, CDR2 FNYEAQ, per germline. The CDR3 loop spans 19 amino acids. The CDR3 sequence is CASSLDPGLAGGSYDTQYF. CDR3 bases: TGTGCCAGCAGCTTAGACCCCGGACTAGCGGGAGGGAGCTACGATACGCAGTATTTT.

This clonotype was seen repeatedly, ten times or more. The rearrangement joins TRBV6-2 or TRBV6-3 to TRBJ1-5; 7 bases agree with TRBD1. From germline, CDR1 is MNHEY and CDR2 SVGEGT. This CDR3 comprises 14 residues. V trimming: 6 bases; J trimming: 7 bases; junction bases outside the gene matches: 9. This CDR3 is CASSKTGTWQPQHF. CDR3 DNA: TGTGCCAGCAGCAAGACAGGGACATGGCAGCCCCAGCATTTT.